One T cell receptor beta chain is described in this entry. This sample was included in a study of control samples from healthy donors and cancer patients. V was clipped by 1 base and J by 3 bases, with 16 bases between them. The CDR3 is 16 amino acids. CDR1 is LGHDT, CDR2 YNNKEL, per germline (reference sequence). Clones were read by immunoSEQ multiplex PCR, and TCRdb kept only the in-frame ones, dropping some. The table lists more than 80,000 clones, just over 90% of them singletons. The chain carries TRBV3-1 (or the pseudogene TRBV3-2) and TRBJ2-7, with D possibly called TRBD1 or TRBD2 (5 bases each). The receptor's source is a young man in good health. The sample taken for sequencing was blood. The CDR3 region has the DNA TGTGCCAGCAGCCAAGTTTCGGGGACCCCCCTCTACGAGCAGTACTTC. Residues: CASSQVSGTPLYEQYF.